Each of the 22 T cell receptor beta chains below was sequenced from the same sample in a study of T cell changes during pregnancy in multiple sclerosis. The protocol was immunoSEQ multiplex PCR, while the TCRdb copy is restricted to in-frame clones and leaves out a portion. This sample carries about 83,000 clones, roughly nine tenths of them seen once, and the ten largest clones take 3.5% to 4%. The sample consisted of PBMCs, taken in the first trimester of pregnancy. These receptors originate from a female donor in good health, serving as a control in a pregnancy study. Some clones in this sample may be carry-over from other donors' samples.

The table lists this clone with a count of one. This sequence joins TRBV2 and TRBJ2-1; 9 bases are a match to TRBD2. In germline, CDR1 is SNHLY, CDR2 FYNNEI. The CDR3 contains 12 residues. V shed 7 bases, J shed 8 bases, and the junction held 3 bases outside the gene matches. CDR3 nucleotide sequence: TGTGCCAGCAAGCGGGAGGCACATGAGCAGTTCTTC. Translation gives CASKREAHEQFF.

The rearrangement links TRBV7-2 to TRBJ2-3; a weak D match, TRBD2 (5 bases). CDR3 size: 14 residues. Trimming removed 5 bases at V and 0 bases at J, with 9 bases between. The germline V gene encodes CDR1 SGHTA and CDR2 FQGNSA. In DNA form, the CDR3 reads TGTGCCAGCAGCCGTCGGGGAAGCACAGATACGCAGTATTTT. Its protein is CASSRRGSTDTQYF.

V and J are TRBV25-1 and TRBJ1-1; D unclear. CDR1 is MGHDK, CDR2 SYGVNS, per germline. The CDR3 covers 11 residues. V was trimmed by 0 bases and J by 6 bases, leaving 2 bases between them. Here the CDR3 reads CASSEYSEAFF. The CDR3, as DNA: TGTGCCAGCAGTGAATACTCTGAAGCTTTCTTT.

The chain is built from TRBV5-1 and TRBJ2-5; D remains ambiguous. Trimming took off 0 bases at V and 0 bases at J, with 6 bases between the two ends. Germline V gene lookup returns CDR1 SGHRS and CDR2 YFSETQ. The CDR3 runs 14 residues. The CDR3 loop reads CASSLGGNQETQYF. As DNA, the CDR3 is TGCGCCAGCAGCTTGGGAGGCAACCAAGAGACCCAGTACTTC.

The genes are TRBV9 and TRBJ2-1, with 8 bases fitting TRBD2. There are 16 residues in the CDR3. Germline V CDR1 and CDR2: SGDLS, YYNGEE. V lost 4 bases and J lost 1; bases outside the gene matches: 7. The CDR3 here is CASSTDGRASYNEQFF. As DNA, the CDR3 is TGTGCCAGCAGCACCGACGGGAGGGCTTCCTACAATGAGCAGTTCTTC.

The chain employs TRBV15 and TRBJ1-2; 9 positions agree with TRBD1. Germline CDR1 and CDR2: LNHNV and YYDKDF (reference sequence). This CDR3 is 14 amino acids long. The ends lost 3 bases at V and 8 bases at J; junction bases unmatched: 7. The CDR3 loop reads CATSSDDRGYGYTF. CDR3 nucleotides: TGTGCCACCAGCAGTGATGACAGGGGGTACGGCTACACCTTC.

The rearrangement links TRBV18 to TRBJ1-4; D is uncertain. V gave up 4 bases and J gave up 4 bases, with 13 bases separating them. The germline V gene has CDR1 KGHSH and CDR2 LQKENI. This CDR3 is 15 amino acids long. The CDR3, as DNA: TGTGCCAGCTCACTCGGTGGAGCCTTTAATGAAAAACTGTTTTTT. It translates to CASSLGGAFNEKLFF. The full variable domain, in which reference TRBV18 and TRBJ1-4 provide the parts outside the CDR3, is NAGVMQNPRHLVRRRGQEARLRCSPMKGHSHVYWYRQLPEEGLKFMVYLQKENIIDESGMPKERFSAEFPKEGPSILRIQQVVRGDSAAYFCASSLGGAFNEKLFFGSGTQLSVL.

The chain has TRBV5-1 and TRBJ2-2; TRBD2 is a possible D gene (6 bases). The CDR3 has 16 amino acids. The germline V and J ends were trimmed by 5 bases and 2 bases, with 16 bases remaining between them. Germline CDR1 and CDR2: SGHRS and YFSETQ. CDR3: CASSLSGTPNTGELFF. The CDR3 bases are TGCGCCAGCAGTTTGTCCGGGACTCCTAACACCGGGGAGCTGTTTTTT.

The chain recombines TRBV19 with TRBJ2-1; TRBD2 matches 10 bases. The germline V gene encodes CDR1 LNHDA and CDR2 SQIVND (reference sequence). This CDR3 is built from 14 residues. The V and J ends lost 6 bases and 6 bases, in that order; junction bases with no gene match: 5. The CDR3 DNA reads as TGTGCCAGTAGGCTAGCGGGGGAAAGCAATGAGCAGTTCTTC. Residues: CASRLAGESNEQFF.

Here the CDR3 DNA reads TGCGCCAGCACTGGCTTCACAGATACGCAGTATTTT. Amino acids: CASTGFTDTQYF. The V call is TRBV4-1, the J call TRBJ2-3; D not resolved. The germline gives CDR1 MGHRA, CDR2 YSYEKL. Trimming left V 7 bases short and J 2 bases short, with 7 bases between. The CDR3 has 12 amino acids.

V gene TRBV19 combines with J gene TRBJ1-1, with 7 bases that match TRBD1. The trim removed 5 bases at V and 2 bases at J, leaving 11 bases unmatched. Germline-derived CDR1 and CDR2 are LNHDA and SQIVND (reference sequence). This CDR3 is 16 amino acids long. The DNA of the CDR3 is TGTGCCAGTAGTCCACTCGACAGGGCAGGAAACACTGAAGCTTTCTTT. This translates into CASSPLDRAGNTEAFF.

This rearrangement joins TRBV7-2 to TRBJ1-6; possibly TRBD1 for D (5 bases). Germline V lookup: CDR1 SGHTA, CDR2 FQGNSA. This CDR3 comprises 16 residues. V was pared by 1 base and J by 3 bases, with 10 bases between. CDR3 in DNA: TGTGCCAGCAGCTTAGGGACCAGGGACTATAATTCACCCCTCCACTTT. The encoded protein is CASSLGTRDYNSPLHF. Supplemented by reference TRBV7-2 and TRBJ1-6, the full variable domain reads GAGVSQSPSNKVTEKGKDVELRCDPISGHTALYWYRQSLGQGLEFLIYFQGNSAPDKSGLPSDRFSAERTGGSVSTLTIQRTQQEDSAVYLCASSLGTRDYNSPLHFGNGTRLTVT.

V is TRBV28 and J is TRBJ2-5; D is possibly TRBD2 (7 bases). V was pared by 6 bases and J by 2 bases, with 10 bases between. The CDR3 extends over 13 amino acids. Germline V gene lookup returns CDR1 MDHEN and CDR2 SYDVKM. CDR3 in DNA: TGTGCCAGCAGGGAGGGGGGGCAAGAGACCCAGTACTTC. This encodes CASREGGQETQYF.

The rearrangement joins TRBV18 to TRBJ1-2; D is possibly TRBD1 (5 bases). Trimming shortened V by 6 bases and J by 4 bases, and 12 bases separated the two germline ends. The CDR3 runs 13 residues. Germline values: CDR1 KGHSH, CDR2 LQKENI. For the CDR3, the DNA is TGTGCCAGCTCCCGGGACTCGGGCTATGGCTACACCTTC. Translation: CASSRDSGYGYTF.

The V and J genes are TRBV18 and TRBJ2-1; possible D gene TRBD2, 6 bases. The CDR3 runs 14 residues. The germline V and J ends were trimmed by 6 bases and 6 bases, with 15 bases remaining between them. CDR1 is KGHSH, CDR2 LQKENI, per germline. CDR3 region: CASSAGTLFNEQFF. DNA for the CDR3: TGTGCCAGCTCGGCCGGGACTTTGTTCAATGAGCAGTTCTTC.

In DNA form, the CDR3 reads TGTGCCAGCAGTTGGGAGGGAGCCTCCTACGAGCAGTACTTC. This sequence encodes CASSWEGASYEQYF. V and J are TRBV28 and TRBJ2-7, with 7 positions matching TRBD2. The CDR3 contains 14 residues. Germline-derived CDR1 and CDR2 are MDHEN and SYDVKM. V trimming: 4 bases; J trimming: 0 bases; junction bases outside the gene matches: 3.

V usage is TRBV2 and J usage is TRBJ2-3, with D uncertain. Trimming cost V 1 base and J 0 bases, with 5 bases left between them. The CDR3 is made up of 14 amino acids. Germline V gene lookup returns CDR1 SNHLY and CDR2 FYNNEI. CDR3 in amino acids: CASSEGSSTDTQYF. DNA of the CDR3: TGTGCCAGCAGTGAAGGGAGTAGCACAGATACGCAGTATTTT. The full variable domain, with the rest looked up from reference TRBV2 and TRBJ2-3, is EPEVTQTPSHQVTQMGQEVILRCVPISNHLYFYWYRQILGQKVEFLVSFYNNEISEKSEIFDDQFSVERPDGSNFTLKIRSTKLEDSAMYFCASSEGSSTDTQYFGPGTRLTVL.

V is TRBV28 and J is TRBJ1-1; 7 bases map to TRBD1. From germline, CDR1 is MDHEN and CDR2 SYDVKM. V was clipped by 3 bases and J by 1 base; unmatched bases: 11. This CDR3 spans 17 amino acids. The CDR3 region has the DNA TGTGCCAGCAGTTTGCTCCTCAGGGACAGAACGAACACTGAAGCTTTCTTT. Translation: CASSLLLRDRTNTEAFF.

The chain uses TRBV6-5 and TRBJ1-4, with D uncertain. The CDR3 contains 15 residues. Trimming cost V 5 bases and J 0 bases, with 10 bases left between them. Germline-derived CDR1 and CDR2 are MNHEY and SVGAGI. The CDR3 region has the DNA TGTGCCAGCAGTCAAGACACCTCAACTAATGAAAAACTGTTTTTT. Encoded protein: CASSQDTSTNEKLFF.

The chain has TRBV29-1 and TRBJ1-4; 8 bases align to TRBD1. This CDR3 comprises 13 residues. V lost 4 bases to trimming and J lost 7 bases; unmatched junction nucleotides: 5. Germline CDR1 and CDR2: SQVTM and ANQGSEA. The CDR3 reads CSVAGGEGEKLFF. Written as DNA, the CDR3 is TGCAGCGTTGCAGGGGGCGAGGGTGAAAAACTGTTTTTT.

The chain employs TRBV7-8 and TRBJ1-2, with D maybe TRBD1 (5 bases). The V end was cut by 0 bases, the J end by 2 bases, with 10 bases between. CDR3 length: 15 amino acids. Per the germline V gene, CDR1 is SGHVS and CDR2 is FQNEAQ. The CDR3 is CASSLAKAGNYGYTF. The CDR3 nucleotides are TGTGCCAGCAGCTTAGCAAAGGCAGGGAACTATGGCTACACCTTC.

In DNA form, the CDR3 reads TGTGCCAGCAGTTTTTGGACTGGCGATGGCTACACCTTC. Protein: CASSFWTGDGYTF. The gene calls are TRBV27 and TRBJ1-2; no clear D gene. The germline V gene encodes CDR1 MNHEY and CDR2 SMNVEV (reference sequence). V was cut by 3 bases and J by 6 bases, with 11 bases left in between. This CDR3 comprises 13 residues.